Each of the 20 T cell receptor beta chains below was sequenced from the same sample in a study of cytomegalovirus exposure and HLA in healthy donors. The primer mix had 60 Vbeta and 13 Jbeta primers. TCRdb's copy holds only in-frame clones and misses some; the assay was immunoSEQ multiplex PCR. The repertoire has some 150,000 clones, under 90% of them found once; the top ten carry under 6%. Specimen: PBMCs. These receptors all stem from a man aged 25 to 40 in good health and CMV-seronegative.

This clone showed up just a few times. The genes are TRBV28 and TRBJ1-4; D uncertain. CDR3 length: 14 amino acids. Trimming took off 3 bases at V and 7 bases at J, with 12 bases between the two ends. Germline CDR1 reads MDHEN; CDR2 reads SYDVKM. The CDR3 bases are TGTGCCAGCAGTTTCCGCGGGAGGAGTGAAAAACTGTTTTTT. It yields the protein CASSFRGRSEKLFF.

V and J are TRBV28 and TRBJ1-2, with D possibly matching TRBD1 (5 bases). Germline CDR1 reads MDHEN; CDR2 reads SYDVKM. The CDR3 is 12 residues long. Trimming pared 5 bases from V and 5 bases from J, leaving 9 bases between. Here the CDR3 reads CASSPQVYGYTF. Here the CDR3 DNA reads TGTGCCAGCAGTCCACAGGTTTATGGCTACACCTTC.

The chain links TRBV28 to TRBJ2-6; 12 nucleotides line up with TRBD1. Germline CDR1 reads MDHEN; CDR2 reads SYDVKM. The CDR3 has 17 residues. V lost 5 bases, J lost 0 bases, and 2 bases stayed unmatched. As DNA, the CDR3 is TGTGCCAGCAGTAGGGGACAGGGGGCCTCTGGGGCCAACGTCCTGACTTTC. It specifies CASSRGQGASGANVLTF.

This clone has just one count. The rearrangement uses TRBV9 and TRBJ2-3; 10 bases are a match to TRBD1. The trim removed 4 bases at V and 3 bases at J, leaving 5 bases unmatched. This CDR3 contains 15 residues. Germline CDR1 SGDLS, CDR2 YYNGEE. The CDR3 bases are TGTGCCAGCAGCCTTAGGACAGGGGGGACAGATACGCAGTATTTT. Its protein is CASSLRTGGTDTQYF. Using reference TRBV9 and TRBJ2-3 for the parts outside the CDR3, the full variable domain is DSGVTQTPKHLITATGQRVTLRCSPRSGDLSVYWYQQSLDQGLQFLIQYYNGEERAKGNILERFSAQQFPDLHSELNLSSLELGDSALYFCASSLRTGGTDTQYFGPGTRLTVL.

The chain is built from TRBV6-5 and TRBJ2-3, with D unclear. Germline CDR1 is MNHEY and CDR2 is SVGAGI. V was trimmed by 3 bases and J by 0 bases, leaving 7 bases between them. There are 14 residues in the CDR3. The CDR3 DNA follows: TGTGCCAGCAGTTATTCCCTGAGCACAGATACGCAGTATTTT. Residues: CASSYSLSTDTQYF.

The sample holds one count of this clone. The chain uses TRBV18 and TRBJ1-1, with D maybe TRBD1 (6 bases). V was trimmed by 1 base and J by 3 bases, leaving 9 bases between them. Germline V gene data show CDR1 as KGHSH and CDR2 as LQKENI. This CDR3 region has 14 residues. For the CDR3, the DNA is TGTGCCAGCTCACCACAACAGGGCGACACTGAAGCTTTCTTT. Its translation: CASSPQQGDTEAFF.

The chain joins TRBV30 to TRBJ1-2, with D uncertain. V lost 5 bases to trimming and J lost 5 bases, with 18 bases between them. The germline gives CDR1 GTSNPN, CDR2 SVGIG (reference sequence). The CDR3 is 14 residues long. The CDR3 here is CAWSGLTYGYGYTF. As DNA, the CDR3 is TGTGCCTGGTCAGGACTCACTTACGGGTATGGCTACACCTTC.

On this clone: Other DNA sequences in the sample encode the same CDR3. This chain joins TRBV9 and TRBJ2-5, with TRBD2 matching 12 bases. The CDR3 has 16 residues. Germline CDR1 is SGDLS and CDR2 is YYNGEE. V shed 0 bases, J shed 5 bases, and the junction held 5 bases outside the gene matches. Written as DNA, the CDR3 is TGTGCCAGCAGCGTAGAGCTAGCGGGGGGGCGTGAGACCCAGTACTTC. Amino acids: CASSVELAGGRETQYF.

The chain uses TRBV6-5 and TRBJ2-7; D may be TRBD1 (7 bases). The germline gives CDR1 MNHEY, CDR2 SVGAGI. The V end was cut by 9 bases, the J end by 3 bases, with 15 bases between. CDR3 length: 13 amino acids. Here the CDR3 reads CASGNRGGYEQYF. Written as DNA, the CDR3 is TGTGCCAGTGGTAACAGGGGAGGCTACGAGCAGTACTTC.

V and J are TRBV28 and TRBJ1-1; D is ambiguous. In germline, CDR1 is MDHEN, CDR2 SYDVKM. V lost 4 bases, J lost 1 base, and 4 bases lay in between. CDR3 length equals 12 residues. The CDR3 region has the DNA TGTGCCAGCAGTTCAGGGAACACTGAAGCTTTCTTT. Translated, it gives CASSSGNTEAFF.

J is TRBJ1-6 and V is TRBV28, with TRBD1 matching over 7 bases. From germline, CDR1 is MDHEN and CDR2 SYDVKM. V gave up 6 bases and J gave up 7 bases; unmatched junction bases: 6. This CDR3 contains 14 residues. The CDR3: CASSEGQRNSPLHF. CDR3 in DNA: TGTGCCAGCAGCGAGGGACAGCGAAATTCACCCCTCCACTTT. The full variable domain, with the rest looked up from reference TRBV28 and TRBJ1-6, is DVKVTQSSRYLVKRTGEKVFLECVQDMDHENMFWYRQDPGLGLRLIYFSYDVKMKEKGDIPEGYSVSREKKERFSLILESASTNQTSMYLCASSEGQRNSPLHFGNGTRLTVT.

This clone was observed a handful of times. J is TRBJ2-1 and V is TRBV5-4; a weak D match, TRBD2 (5 bases). Between the trimmed V and J ends, which lost 2 bases and 5 bases, there was a span of 8 bases. Germline assignment: CDR1 SGHNT and CDR2 YYREEE (reference sequence). There are 13 residues in the CDR3. Written as DNA, the CDR3 is TGTGCCAGCAGCTTAGGGAGCCACAATGAGCAGTTCTTC. Protein: CASSLGSHNEQFF.

This sequence joins TRBV6-6 and TRBJ2-2; D remains ambiguous. Trimming shortened V by 2 bases and J by 0 bases, and 10 bases separated the two germline ends. The CDR3 contains 16 residues. CDR1 is MNHNY and CDR2 is SVGAGI in the germline V gene (reference sequence). The CDR3 DNA follows: TGTGCCAGCAGTTACCAACTGGTGGCGAACACCGGGGAGCTGTTTTTT. Translation gives CASSYQLVANTGELFF.

A remark on this clone: Relative to the germline gene, one junction end is altered; a read error may explain this. CDR3 bases: TGTTCCAGCAGCTTTTTAAGCGGGAGGGCCGGGGCCGGGGAGCTGTTTTTT. It yields the protein CSSSFLSGRAGAGELFF. J is TRBJ2-2 and V is TRBV7-9, with 10 positions matching TRBD2. CDR1 SEHNR and CDR2 FQNEAQ come from the germline V gene (reference sequence). This CDR3 has 17 residues.

The chain carries TRBV11-2 and TRBJ2-7; 11 positions match TRBD1. Germline V lookup: CDR1 SGHAT, CDR2 FQNNGV. The CDR3 consists of 15 residues. The V segment lost 4 bases and the J segment 3 bases; nucleotides outside the gene matches: 5. The DNA for the CDR3 is TGTGCCAGCAGCTCAGGACAGGGGGCAAACTACGAGCAGTACTTC. Translating gives CASSSGQGANYEQYF.

The CDR3 sequence is CASSPVRARVHSPLHF. CDR3 coding DNA: TGCGCCAGCAGCCCGGTTCGAGCGAGGGTTCACTCACCCCTCCACTTT. The chain couples TRBV4-3 to TRBJ1-6; unclear D gene. Germline V gives CDR1 LGHNA, CDR2 YSLEER. The length of the CDR3 is 16 residues. V was cut by 4 bases and J by 10 bases, with 20 bases left in between.

The chain employs TRBV28 and TRBJ1-5, with 8 positions matching TRBD1. Germline values: CDR1 MDHEN, CDR2 SYDVKM. The CDR3 contains 15 residues. V was pared by 4 bases and J by 7 bases, with 9 bases of the junction left unmatched. This CDR3 is CASSSGTGFGQPQHF. The CDR3 DNA is TGTGCCAGCAGTTCGGGGACAGGCTTTGGCCAGCCCCAGCATTTT.

This rearrangement joins TRBV25-1 to TRBJ2-2; D remains ambiguous. The CDR3 is 14 amino acids. V lost 6 bases and J 0 bases, leaving 8 bases between the germline ends. Germline V gene sequence: CDR1 MGHDK, CDR2 SYGVNS. CDR3 DNA: TGTGCCAGCAGCGTCCAGGCGAACACCGGGGAGCTGTTTTTT. Its protein is CASSVQANTGELFF.

The CDR3 sequence: CARQGVKGSGNYEQYF. CDR3 sequence (DNA): TGTGCCAGACAGGGAGTGAAGGGGTCGGGGAACTACGAGCAGTACTTC. V and J are TRBV2 and TRBJ2-7, with D possibly being TRBD1 (6 bases). Trimming left V 9 bases short and J 3 bases short, with 24 bases between. Per the germline V gene, CDR1 is SNHLY and CDR2 is FYNNEI. The length of the CDR3 is 16 residues.

The chain uses TRBV30 and TRBJ2-5; 7 bases map to TRBD2. This CDR3 region has 15 residues. The germline V gene has CDR1 GTSNPN and CDR2 SVGIG (reference sequence). V lost 3 bases, J lost 2 bases, and 9 bases stayed unmatched. CDR3 in amino acids: CAWRKGVREQETQYF. CDR3 coding DNA: TGTGCCTGGAGGAAAGGTGTGCGGGAGCAAGAGACCCAGTACTTC.